Listed here are 2 T cell receptor beta chains from one sample, sequenced in a study of T cell responses to AZD1222 COVID-19 vaccine. The table came from immunoSEQ multiplex PCR; TCRdb's copy has only in-frame clones and leaves some out. The data show about 180,000 clones, with around 94% seen just once and 1.6% held by the top ten. The material was peripheral blood, obtained 28 days after the second AZD1222 dose. Receptor source: an adult who received the AZD1222 COVID-19 vaccine.

This chain joins TRBV6-6 and TRBJ2-2; no reliable D call. CDR1 and CDR2 from the germline V gene are MNHNY and SVGAGI (reference sequence). The CDR3 is 13 residues long. Trimming removed 4 bases from V and 5 bases from J, with 8 bases in between. This chain's CDR3 is CASSWPQTGELFF. Written as DNA, the CDR3 is TGTGCCAGCAGTTGGCCCCAAACCGGGGAGCTGTTTTTT.

This clone was seen once. The gene calls are TRBV2 and TRBJ2-1; D gene uncertain. Germline V gene lookup returns CDR1 SNHLY and CDR2 FYNNEI. The CDR3 extends over 12 amino acids. The V end was cut by 1 base, the J end by 5 bases, with 3 bases between. The chain's CDR3 is CASSEVNNEQFF. Written as DNA, the CDR3 is TGTGCCAGCAGTGAAGTAAACAATGAGCAGTTCTTC.